This T cell receptor (beta chain) was identified during a study of CD4 T cells in relation to SARS-CoV-2 and coronaviruses (dated by TCRdb to the early 2020s). Some background on the complete study: In the ViraFEST assay, PBMCs were grown with antigen for 10 days, and TCR beta CDR3s were then sequenced to identify antigen-specific clonal expansions. The negative reference condition was either a culture with an HIV-1 Nef peptide pool or a culture with no peptide. Expansion assays from other donors in the study were sequenced with a different, Illumina-based TCR-beta assay. At the level of individual TCR clonotypes, the study measured memory CD4+ T cell crossreactivity between SARS-CoV-2 spike protein and common cold coronavirus spike proteins. Patient-derived lymphoblastoid cell lines were used to map the HLA restriction of shared crossreactive spike epitopes. The Adaptive Biotechnologies TCR-sequencing kit was used for samples from a few pre-COVID donors and for the naive versus memory experiments, whereas the other data were Illumina-based. Here is what the overall study found, with its caveats: Crossreactivity analysis was centred on spike protein, so crossreactivity against other viral proteins was not assessed. Because no donor provided both pre-pandemic and post-infection samples, tracing the source of pre-existing responses was limited. About 65% of donors had memory CD4+ clonotypes that crossrecognized SARS-CoV-2 and at least one common cold coronavirus spike. Crossreactive clones showed significantly weaker SARS-CoV-2-driven expansion than monoreactive clones, consistent with antigenic imprinting. The study was constrained by small numbers of patients and of tested TCRs.

Including the terminal cysteine and phenylalanine, the CDR3 comprises 13 residues. The only DNA kept is the CDR3, 39 bases in frame from the first base. CDR1 and CDR2 (MNHEY, SVGAGI) derive from the germline V gene. CD4+ T cells from unexposed donors were collected before the COVID-19 pandemic (2011-2018). After about 9 days of culture, CD4+ T cells were isolated with the EasySep CD4+ T cell isolation kit. As cell number allowed, CD4+ T cells from unexposed donors were tested for reactivity to SARS-CoV-2 S and N and to four common cold coronavirus spike pools. PBMCs were cultured at a few million per well in IMDM supplemented with about 5.3% human AB serum and 9 to 10 IU/ml IL-2. Half of the culture medium was replaced with fresh IL-2-containing medium on days 3 and 7. Each peptide culture condition was generally run in triplicate replicate wells. Leukapheresis product for the unexposed donors was bought commercially. Ficoll-Paque PLUS gradient centrifugation was used to isolate PBMCs from either whole blood or leukapheresis product. PBMCs were either used fresh in the expansion assay or cryopreserved at -140 degrees C. The QIAamp Micro DNA Kit was used to extract genomic DNA from the CD4+ T cells.

Concerning this clone itself: Its antigen remains unidentified. Base qualities are not recorded, but no much larger clone differs from it by a single base.

Library creation used the immunoSEQ multiplex PCR assay. The published analysis was carried out like this. During preprocessing, nonproductive sequences were removed, as were CDR3s that did not start with C, did not end with F or W, or were shorter than 7 amino acids. The MANAFEST web app identified antigen-specific clonotypes based on expansion compared with the reference and other culture wells. A clone was considered positive if the clone showed significant expansion compared with the reference culture in 2 of 3 replicate wells at an FDR below 0.05. To be called positive, a clone also had to show significant expansion compared with every other tandem well and an odds ratio greater than 5. Pairwise Levenshtein distance, computed with the stringdist R package after three terminal residues were trimmed from each end, was used as the measure of CDR3 homology. TCRdb obtained this table from immuneACCESS and retained in-frame rearrangements with V and J assigned. These tables miss some clones; where compared with another copy, unresolved V genes account for less than half of the shortfall, and the remainder is unexplained. V and J calls and clone size are given by that table; D and trimming were obtained from the DNA. Recorded for this sample are more than 15,000 clones; 82% of them occurred a single time. The ten largest clones represent 30% to 35% of the sample.

Sequenced: CD4+ T cells from PBMCs, cultured in vitro. The chain is encoded by TRBV6-5 joined to TRBJ2-5, with the D segment possibly TRBD1 or TRBD2, each aligning over 5 bases. This TCR came from a human donor in good health. This receptor carries the CDR3 CASRGVLAETQYF. In nucleotides, the sequence is TGTGCTAGCCGAGGGGTATTGGCCGAGACCCAGTACTTC.